This record covers a single T cell receptor (beta chain). No cognate antigen has been identified for it. According to the germline V gene, CDR1 reads SGHTA and CDR2 reads FQGNSA. Taken from cysteine to phenylalanine, the CDR3 has 14 residues. The DNA is unrecorded. From each donor, an approximately 2.5 ml peripheral blood sample was drawn into PAXgene tubes and stored at -80 degrees C. Without T cell sorting, total RNA was isolated from whole blood using the PAXgene blood miRNA kit on an automated QIAcube. Peripheral blood from monozygotic twin pairs, either concordant or discordant for inflammatory bowel disease, underwent deep TCRalpha and TCRbeta repertoire profiling that used unique molecular barcoding. Smoking habits were recorded for all twin pairs, with individuals classified as current, former or never smokers. The source of the sample is a study of monozygotic twins with inflammatory bowel disease (dated by TCRdb to the late 2010s). For context, the study as a whole: The complete study included about 30 monozygotic twin pairs: 19 IBD-discordant Danish pairs and nine German pairs, of which four were IBD-concordant and five were IBD-discordant. Each individual had, on average, about 151 000 unique TCRalpha sequences and 181 000 unique TCRbeta sequences available for analysis. Disease-associated traits were sought mainly through comparisons between IBD patients and their genetically identical healthy co-twins within discordant pairs. What the research found in general, with its limitations: Background noise and inter-individual variability may have been introduced into the repertoires by the differing immunosuppressive treatments among patients. Distinction between different T cell subtypes could not be achieved in the analysis. IBD patients shared fewer clonotypes with other individuals than healthy twins did, most markedly in patients showing signs of disease activity. Measured by the inverse Simpson index, TCRbeta repertoire diversity was lower in IBD patients than in their healthy co-twins. No difference in repertoire similarity was observed between concordant and discordant twins, possibly owing to limited statistical power. No single strong signal or clonotype linked to IBD turned up in the results, so the idea that one exists was not supported.

Library preparation employed 5' RACE. Each TCR library was prepared from 3,000 to 4,000 ng of total RNA. cDNA was synthesized with SMARTScribe reverse transcriptase in eight separate reactions per sample. During cDNA synthesis, template switching was used to introduce unique molecular identifiers that contained a 6-nucleotide sample barcode. Two nested PCRs of about 15 and 9 cycles amplified the TCRalpha and TCRbeta cDNA, and bead purification followed each PCR. Before amplification, cDNA was treated with uracil DNA-glycosylase and purified using the QIAquick PCR purification kit. The second PCR added Illumina TruSeq-compatible adapters along with sample-specific barcodes. Library quality and concentration were checked on TapeStation and Qubit, and libraries were pooled at about 5 ng each. The pooled libraries were sequenced with 2 x 100 bp reads and custom sequencing primers on an Illumina HiSeq2500 single-index Rapid Run. Per the authors' processing: MiGEC version 1.2.6 was used for UMI-based consensus assembly, which corrected PCR and sequencing errors. V(D)J alignment, clonotype assembly and CDR3 extraction were performed with MiXCR version 2.1.1. Gene usage, clonotype sharing and MAIT/NKT TCR abundance were normalised by analysing the top 1000, 10 000 and 20 000 clonotypes per sample. Diversity was computed as the inverse Simpson index with the vegan R package after downsampling to 27 000 UMIs. Paired Mann-Whitney U tests were applied to discordant twin pairs, with Benjamini-Hochberg correction for multiple testing. Through TCRdb reprocessing, the reads give one entry per CDR3 protein sequence; DNA is omitted. Clone size and V and J calls follow TCRdb, not the original study. The sample's table covers around 380,000 distinct CDR3 sequences. The biggest ten clones account for 2% to 3% of the sample.

Material for sequencing was blood. The rearrangement joined TRBV7-2 to TRBJ2-2; there is no DNA to check the TCRdb D call of TRBD1. This TCR came from a human donor with ulcerative colitis or Crohn's disease, or a healthy co-twin of an affected twin (not recorded which). This receptor has the CDR3 CASLRQGGSGELFF. Extended through the reference TRBV7-2 and TRBJ2-2 proteins, this CDR3 yields the full variable domain: GAGVSQSPSNKVTEKGKDVELRCDPISGHTALYWYRQSLGQGLEFLIYFQGNSAPDKSGLPSDRFSAERTGGSVSTLTIQRTQQEDSAVYLCASLRQGGSGELFFGEGSRLTVL.